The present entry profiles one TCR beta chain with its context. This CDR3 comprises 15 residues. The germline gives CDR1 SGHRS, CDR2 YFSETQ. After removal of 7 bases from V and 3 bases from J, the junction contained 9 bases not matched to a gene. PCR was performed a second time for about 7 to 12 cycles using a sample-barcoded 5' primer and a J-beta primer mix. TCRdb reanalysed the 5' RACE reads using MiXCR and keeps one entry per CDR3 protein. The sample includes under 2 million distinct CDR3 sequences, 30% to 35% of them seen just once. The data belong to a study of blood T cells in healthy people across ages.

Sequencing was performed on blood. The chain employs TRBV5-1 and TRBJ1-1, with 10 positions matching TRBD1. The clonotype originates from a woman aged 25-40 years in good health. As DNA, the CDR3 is TGCGCCAGCGCCTGGGGGACAGGGGAGGACACTGAAGCTTTCTTT. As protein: CASAWGTGEDTEAFF.